Listed here are 5 T cell receptor beta chains from one sample, sequenced in a study of cytomegalovirus exposure and HLA in healthy donors. Primers for the PCR totalled 60 Vbeta and 13 Jbeta. TCRdb's copy holds only in-frame clones and misses some; the assay was immunoSEQ multiplex PCR. The table records about 150,000 clones, roughly 80% of them present only once. What was sequenced was PBMCs. The source is a woman between 40 and 50 years old in good health and CMV-seronegative.

On this clone: No conserved phenylalanine or tryptophan ends this CDR3, so it is likely a read error. V and J are TRBV5-4 and TRBJ1-1; the match to TRBD1 covers 7 bases. Looked up from germline, CDR1 is SGHNT and CDR2 is YYREEE (reference sequence). This CDR3 comprises 14 residues. V dropped 2 bases and J dropped 8; count of bases not matched to a gene: 9. The CDR3 DNA follows: TGTGCCAGCAGCTTCGAGGGGGCTGGACCGGAAGCTTTCCTT. Translation: CASSFEGAGPEAFL.

J is TRBJ2-7 and V is TRBV7-6; 7 bases are shared with TRBD1. This CDR3 spans 16 amino acids. J was trimmed by 0 bases and V by 6 bases; bases with no gene match: 11. The germline CDR1 and CDR2 sequences are SGHVS and FNYEAQ. CDR3 nucleotide sequence: TGTGCCAGCAGTCTGGGGACAGATACGAGCTCCTACGAGCAGTACTTC. Translating it yields CASSLGTDTSSYEQYF.

The chain links TRBV30 to TRBJ2-2; tentatively, D is TRBD2 (6 bases). Germline V lookup: CDR1 GTSNPN, CDR2 SVGIG (reference sequence). Trimming took off 7 bases at V and 9 bases at J, with 18 bases between the two ends. The CDR3 is 13 amino acids. CDR3 sequence: CAFPRGGRRELFF. The CDR3 coding sequence is TGTGCCTTTCCCCGAGGAGGGCGCAGGGAGCTGTTTTTT.

This clone is labeled medium-sized. The chain combines TRBV6-1 with TRBJ2-4, with 10 bases aligning to TRBD1. This CDR3 region has 15 residues. Per the germline V gene, CDR1 is MNHNS and CDR2 is SASEGT. Trimming cost V 1 base and J 7 bases; bases outside gene matches: 4. Here the CDR3 DNA reads TGTGCCAGCAGTGAAGGACAGGGGGCTGTGAACATTCAGTACTTC. Translated: CASSEGQGAVNIQYF.

This clone ranks as medium-sized. V gene TRBV27 combines with J gene TRBJ2-7, with D possibly TRBD2 on 6 matching bases. Between the trimmed V and J ends, which lost 4 bases and 1 base, there was a span of 17 bases. In germline, CDR1 is MNHEY, CDR2 SMNVEV (reference sequence). CDR3 length: 16 residues. The CDR3 spells CASSSARDLGSYEQYF. The CDR3 nucleotides are TGTGCCAGCAGTTCAGCCCGGGACTTGGGGTCCTACGAGCAGTACTTC.